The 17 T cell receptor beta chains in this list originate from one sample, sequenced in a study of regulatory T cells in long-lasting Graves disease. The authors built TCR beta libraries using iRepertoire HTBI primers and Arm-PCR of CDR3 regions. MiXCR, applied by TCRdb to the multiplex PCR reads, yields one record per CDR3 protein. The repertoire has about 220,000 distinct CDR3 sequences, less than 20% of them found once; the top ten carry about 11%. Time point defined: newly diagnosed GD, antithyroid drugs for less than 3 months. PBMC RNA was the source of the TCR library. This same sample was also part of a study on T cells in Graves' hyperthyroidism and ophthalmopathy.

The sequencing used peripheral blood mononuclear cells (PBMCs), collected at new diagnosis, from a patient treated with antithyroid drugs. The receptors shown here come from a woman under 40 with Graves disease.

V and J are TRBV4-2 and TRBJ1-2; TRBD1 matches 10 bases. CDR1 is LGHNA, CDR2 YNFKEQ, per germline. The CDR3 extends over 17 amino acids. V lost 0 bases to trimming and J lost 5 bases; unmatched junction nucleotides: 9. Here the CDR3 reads CASSQDGGTGELYGYTF. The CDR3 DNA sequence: TGTGCCAGCAGCCAAGATGGCGGGACAGGGGAATTGTATGGCTACACCTTC.

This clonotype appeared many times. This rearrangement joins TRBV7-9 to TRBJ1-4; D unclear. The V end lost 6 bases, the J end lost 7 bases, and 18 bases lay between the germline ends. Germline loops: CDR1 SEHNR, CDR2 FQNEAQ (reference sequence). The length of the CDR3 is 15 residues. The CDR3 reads CASSRGGNNLEKLFF. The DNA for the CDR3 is TGTGCCAGCAGTCGAGGTGGCAACAACCTTGAAAAACTGTTTTTT.

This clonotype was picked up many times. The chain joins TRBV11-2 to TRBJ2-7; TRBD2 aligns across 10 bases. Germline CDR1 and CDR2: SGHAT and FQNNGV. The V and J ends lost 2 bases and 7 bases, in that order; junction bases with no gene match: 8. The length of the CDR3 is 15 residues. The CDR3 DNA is TGTGCCAGCAGCTTAATGGCTAGCGGGAGTGGAGAGCAGTACTTC. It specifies CASSLMASGSGEQYF.

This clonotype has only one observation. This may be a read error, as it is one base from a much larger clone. The CDR3: CSAPQPTGRANLPQHF. Written as DNA, the CDR3 is TGCAGTGCTCCTCAACCGACAGGGAGGGCCAATCTGCCCCAGCATTTT. V and J are TRBV20-1 and TRBJ1-5; 7 bases map to TRBD1. The CDR3 contains 16 residues. The germline gives CDR1 DFQATT, CDR2 SNEGSKA (reference sequence).

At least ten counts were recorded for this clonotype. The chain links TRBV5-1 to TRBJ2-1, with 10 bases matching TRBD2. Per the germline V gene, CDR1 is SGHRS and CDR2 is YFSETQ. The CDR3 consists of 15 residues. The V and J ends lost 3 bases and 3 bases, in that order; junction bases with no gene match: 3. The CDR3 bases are TGCGCCAGCAGCTCCGGGACTAGCGACTACAATGAGCAGTTCTTC. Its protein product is CASSSGTSDYNEQFF.

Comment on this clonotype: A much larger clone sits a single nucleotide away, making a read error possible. In DNA form, the CDR3 reads TGTGCCAGCAGCCAAGATCGGTTCGTCCCCAGGGGAAGGTACATTGAGCAGTTCTTC. It specifies CASSQDRFVPRGRYIEQFF. The chain recombines TRBV3-1 with TRBJ2-1, with a tentative D call TRBD1 (6 bases). Germline V CDR1 and CDR2: LGHDT, YNNKEL (reference sequence). CDR3 length equals 19 residues.

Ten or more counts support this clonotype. CDR3 in DNA: TGCAGTGCAATTAGCGGGAGGGCAATTTTCGAGCAGTACTTC. Amino acid sequence: CSAISGRAIFEQYF. The gene calls are TRBV20-1 and TRBJ2-7; 11 nucleotides align to TRBD2. This CDR3 has 14 residues. Unmatched junction bases numbered 10, after V lost 6 bases and J lost 6 bases. CDR1 is DFQATT and CDR2 is SNEGSKA in the germline V gene (reference sequence).

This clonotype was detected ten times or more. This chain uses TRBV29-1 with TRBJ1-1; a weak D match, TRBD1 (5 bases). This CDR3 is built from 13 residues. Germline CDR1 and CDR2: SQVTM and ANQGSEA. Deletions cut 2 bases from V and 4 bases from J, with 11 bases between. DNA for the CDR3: TGCAGCGTTGAACGGGGAGGGGCCACTGAAGCTTTCTTT. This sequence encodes CSVERGGATEAFF.

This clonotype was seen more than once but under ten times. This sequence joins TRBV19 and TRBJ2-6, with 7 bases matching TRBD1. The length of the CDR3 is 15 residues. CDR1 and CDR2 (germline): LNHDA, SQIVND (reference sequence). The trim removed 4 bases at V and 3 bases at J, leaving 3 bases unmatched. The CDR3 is CASSTDRVGANVLTF. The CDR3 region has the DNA TGTGCCAGTAGTACCGACAGGGTTGGGGCCAACGTCCTGACTTTC.

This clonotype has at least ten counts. CDR3: CASSLRTSGDTQYF. The CDR3 coding sequence is TGTGCCAGTAGTTTAAGGACTAGCGGAGATACCCAGTACTTC. The chain links TRBV19 to TRBJ2-5, with 10 bases lining up with TRBD2. The CDR3 is made up of 14 amino acids. Germline CDR1 LNHDA, CDR2 SQIVND (reference sequence). The J segment lost 8 bases and the V segment lost 5 bases, leaving 8 bases of the junction unmatched.

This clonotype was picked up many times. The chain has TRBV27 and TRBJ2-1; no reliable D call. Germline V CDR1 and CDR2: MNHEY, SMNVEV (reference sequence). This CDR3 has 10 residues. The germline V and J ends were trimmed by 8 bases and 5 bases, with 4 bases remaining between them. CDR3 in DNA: TGTGCCAGCGGAGACAATGAGCAGTTCTTC. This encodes CASGDNEQFF.

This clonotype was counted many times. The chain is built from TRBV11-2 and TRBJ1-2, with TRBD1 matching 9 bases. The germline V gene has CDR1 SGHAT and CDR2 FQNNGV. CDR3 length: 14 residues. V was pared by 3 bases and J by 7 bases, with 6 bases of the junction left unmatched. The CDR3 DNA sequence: TGTGCCAGCAGCTTTAGCGGGACAGGGTTTGGCTACACCTTC. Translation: CASSFSGTGFGYTF. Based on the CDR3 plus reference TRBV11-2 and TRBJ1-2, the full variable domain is EAGVAQSPRYKIIEKRQSVAFWCNPISGHATLYWYQQILGQGPKLLIQFQNNGVVDDSQLPKDRFSAERLKGVDSTLKIQPAKLEDSAVYLCASSFSGTGFGYTFGSGTRLTVV.

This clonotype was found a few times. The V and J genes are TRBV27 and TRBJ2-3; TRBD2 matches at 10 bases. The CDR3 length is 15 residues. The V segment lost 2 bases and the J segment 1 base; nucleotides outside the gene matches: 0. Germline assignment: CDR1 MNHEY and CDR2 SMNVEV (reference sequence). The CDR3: CASSLTSGGTDTQYF. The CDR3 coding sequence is TGTGCCAGCAGTTTAACTAGCGGGGGCACAGATACGCAGTATTTT.

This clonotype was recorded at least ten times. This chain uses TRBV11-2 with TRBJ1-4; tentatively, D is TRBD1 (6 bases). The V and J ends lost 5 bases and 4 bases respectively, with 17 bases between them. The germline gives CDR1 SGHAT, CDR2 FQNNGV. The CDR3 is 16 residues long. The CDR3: CASSPPDRTFNEKLFF. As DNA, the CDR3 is TGTGCCAGCAGCCCCCCGGACAGAACCTTTAATGAAAAACTGTTTTTT.

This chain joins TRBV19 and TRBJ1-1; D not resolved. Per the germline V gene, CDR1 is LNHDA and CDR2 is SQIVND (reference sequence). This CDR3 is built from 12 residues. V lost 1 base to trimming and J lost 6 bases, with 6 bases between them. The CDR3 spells CASSIGFSEAFF. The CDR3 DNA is TGTGCCAGTAGTATAGGGTTCTCTGAAGCTTTCTTT.

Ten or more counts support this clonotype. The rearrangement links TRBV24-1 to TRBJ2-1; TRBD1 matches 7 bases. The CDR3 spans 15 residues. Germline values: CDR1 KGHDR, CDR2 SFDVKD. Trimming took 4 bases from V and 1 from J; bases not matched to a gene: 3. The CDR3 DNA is TGTGCCACCAGTGACCGGACAGGTTCCTACAATGAGCAGTTCTTC. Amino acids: CATSDRTGSYNEQFF.

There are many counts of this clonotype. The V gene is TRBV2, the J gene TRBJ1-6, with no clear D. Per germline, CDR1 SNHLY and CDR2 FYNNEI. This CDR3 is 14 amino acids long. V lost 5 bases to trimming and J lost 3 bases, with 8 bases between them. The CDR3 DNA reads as TGTGCCAGCAGTTTGGACGACTATAATTCACCCCTCCACTTT. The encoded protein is CASSLDDYNSPLHF. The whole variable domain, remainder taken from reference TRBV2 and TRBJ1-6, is EPEVTQTPSHQVTQMGQEVILRCVPISNHLYFYWYRQILGQKVEFLVSFYNNEISEKSEIFDDQFSVERPDGSNFTLKIRSTKLEDSAMYFCASSLDDYNSPLHFGNGTRLTVT.